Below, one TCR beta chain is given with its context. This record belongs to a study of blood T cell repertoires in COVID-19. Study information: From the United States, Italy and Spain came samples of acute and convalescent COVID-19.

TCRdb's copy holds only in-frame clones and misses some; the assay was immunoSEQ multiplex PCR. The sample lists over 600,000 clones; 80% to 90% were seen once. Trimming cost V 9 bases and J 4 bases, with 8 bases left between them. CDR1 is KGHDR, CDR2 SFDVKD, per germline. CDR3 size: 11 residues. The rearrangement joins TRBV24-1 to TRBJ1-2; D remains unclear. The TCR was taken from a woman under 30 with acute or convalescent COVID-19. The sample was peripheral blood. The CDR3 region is CATEGGYGYTF. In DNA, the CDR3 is TGTGCCACCGAGGGAGGCTATGGCTACACCTTC.